This T cell receptor beta chain was observed in a study of T-cell memory formation after mild COVID-19 (dated by TCRdb to the early 2020s). About the full investigation: TCR sequence clusters from the two donors were largely donor specific. The cohort was made up of two young adult volunteers, one female and one male, who were previously healthy. In a couple of donors, T-cell clones that expanded and contracted after mild COVID-19 were tracked by sequencing TCRalpha and TCRbeta repertoires over time. The paper's findings and limits, for the study overall: From day 15 to 85, contracting clones showed balanced CD4/CD8 phenotypes, whereas a second wave of clones that expanded from day 15 to 37 leaned towards CD4+. Some responding clones were detected in pre-infection memory, which suggested that pre-existing cross-reactive memory T cells had joined the SARS-CoV-2 response. The second-wave clones that peaked on day 37 were not confirmed to be SARS-CoV-2 specific. Only a couple of mild cases were covered in the study, and larger cohorts including severe cases with pre-infection samples were considered necessary. Contracting CD4+ clones were found mainly in CM and EM memory subsets, while CD8+ clones were enriched in EMRA.

To note about this clonotype: Its target antigen remains unknown. Per-nucleotide qualities are absent, and no much larger clonotype sits a single base away.

Instrument used: Illumina NovaSeq 6000. cDNA libraries for TCRalpha and TCRbeta were prepared by 5'RACE using constant-segment primers, with sample barcodes and unique molecular identifiers added. Trizol reagent was used to extract RNA from every sample. The libraries were amplified in two PCR steps, and the second step added a second sample barcode and Illumina TruSeq adapters. The libraries were sequenced on an Illumina NovaSeq using 2 x 150 bp paired-end reads. The original methods were these. Demultiplexing of reads and collapsing into UMI-guided consensus sequences were performed with migec v1.2.7. Using mixcr v2.1.11, UMI consensuses were aligned to TRA and TRB V and J templates and then assembled into clonotypes. A clonotype was counted as expanded or contracted only if both edgeR and NoisET called the change significant, with noise models trained on biological replicates. For edgeR calls, a false discovery rate-adjusted p below 0.01 and a log2 fold-change threshold of 1 were applied. As an exploratory analysis of dynamics, max-normalized trajectories of the 1000 most abundant clonotypes were examined with PCA combined with hierarchical clustering. Each responding clone was given a CD4 or CD8 phenotype based on the CD4+ and CD8+ repertoires, which had been sequenced separately. The public reads were run again by TCRdb, first through fastp at Q25 and then through MiXCR, and only productive beta chains were kept. Here each entry gathers all rows of one CDR3 protein and keeps the most common genes and DNA. The V and J calls were determined by TCRdb, not by the authors. The sample data list roughly 45,000 distinct CDR3 sequences, and 25% to 35% of these were observed just once. Clones ranked in the top ten supply around 44% of the sample.

PBMCs were isolated by Ficoll-Paque density gradient centrifugation. CDR1 LNHDA and CDR2 SQIVND are derived from the germline V gene (reference sequence). Counted from cysteine to phenylalanine, this CDR3 has 13 amino acids. Only the CDR3 DNA is retained, 39 bases long and in frame from the first base. Trimming removed 3 bases from V and 3 bases from J; the gene matches leave 1 base unexplained. This TCR came from a man between 18 and 35 years old who had mild COVID-19 (a few samples of this study predate the infection). The sample titles of this study are shuffled in the database, so cell type and time point are left out; the donor was told from shared clones. In this chain, TRBV19 is recombined with TRBJ2-7; TRBD1 aligns with 8 central bases. Sequenced input: PBMCs or a T cell subset sorted from them (not recorded which). The CDR3 has the sequence CASSIGTGYEQYF. The DNA sequence is given as TGTGCCAGTAGTATTGGGACAGGCTACGAGCAGTACTTC.